The 4 T cell receptor beta chains given below trace back to one sample, sequenced in a study of cytomegalovirus exposure and HLA in healthy donors (dated by TCRdb to the late 2010s). Library preparation was by the immunoSEQ multiplex PCR assay. The multiplex PCR relied on a mix of 60 forward primers for TCR Vbeta segments and 13 reverse primers for TCR Jbeta segments. TCRdb provides this immuneACCESS table in a form limited to in-frame rearrangements. Some clones are lacking; in checked studies, under half of them reflect an unresolved V gene, and why the rest are absent is not known. The sample contains 99,000 or so clones, around 72% of them found a single time. The ten largest clonotypes hold about 5.3% of the sample. Sequenced material: PBMCs. The receptors originated from a male donor in good health and CMV-seronegative.

The chain joins TRBV30 to TRBJ2-3, with D possibly being TRBD2 (6 bases). V was clipped by 0 bases and J by 4 bases, with 14 bases between them. The CDR3 contains 15 residues. The V gene's germline CDR1 is GTSNPN and CDR2 SVGIG (reference sequence). CDR3 sequence: CAWSVTGVRADTQYF. As DNA, the CDR3 is TGTGCCTGGAGTGTAACGGGGGTTAGAGCAGATACGCAGTATTTT.

In its sample, this clone was seen a few times. The chain links TRBV5-6 to TRBJ1-2; the match to TRBD1 covers 8 bases. Germline values: CDR1 SGHDT, CDR2 YYEEEE. The CDR3 has 13 residues. V gave up 2 bases and J gave up 4 bases; unmatched junction bases: 1. CDR3 amino acids: CASSFTGGYGYTF. CDR3 DNA sequence: TGTGCCAGCAGCTTCACAGGGGGCTATGGCTACACCTTC.

The CDR3 sequence: CASSVGGPGDEQFF. The CDR3 DNA is TGTGCCAGTAGTGTGGGAGGACCGGGCGATGAGCAGTTCTTC. The chain has TRBV19 and TRBJ2-1, with D perhaps matching TRBD2 (6 bases). The CDR3 loop spans 14 amino acids. The germline CDR1 and CDR2 sequences are LNHDA and SQIVND (reference sequence). V lost 5 bases to trimming and J lost 8 bases, with 16 bases between them.

The V gene is TRBV28, the J gene TRBJ1-1; TRBD1 matches 9 bases. Germline V gene data show CDR1 as MDHEN and CDR2 as SYDVKM. Germline trimming cut 2 bases from V and 1 base from J; bases unmatched to any gene: 2. There are 15 residues in the CDR3. CDR3 loop: CASSLPGQGNTEAFF. The CDR3 DNA sequence: TGTGCCAGCAGTTTACCGGGACAGGGGAACACTGAAGCTTTCTTT.